These T cell receptor beta chains were read from a single sample in a study of cytomegalovirus exposure and HLA in healthy donors. Generated by immunoSEQ multiplex PCR, the TCRdb table keeps only in-frame clones and is missing some. The table shows roughly 250,000 clones, with almost 85% occurring only once. The sequenced sample consisted of PBMCs. All receptors derive from a woman aged 35 to 49 in good health and CMV-seropositive. Each CDR3 is given with its conserved first and last residue. A D gene is named only where the DNA matches it firmly. Expanded clones are given a class, and other clones once, few, many or no size at all.

NA,TRBJ1-2,TRBD1,TRBV29-1,TGCAGCGTTGAGGAGGGACAGGGGTTCTTTGGCTATGGCTACACCTTC,CSVEEGQGFFGYGYTF
NA,TRBJ2-1,TRBD2,TRBV7-9,TGTGCCAGCAGCCCTAGGACTAGCAGGAGCCTGCAGTTCTTC,CASSPRTSRSLQFF
NA,TRBJ2-1,NA,TRBV19,TGTGCCAGTAGTATAACCGGGGTATTAAATGAGCAGTTCTTC,CASSITGVLNEQFF
NA,TRBJ2-1,TRBD2,TRBV28,TGTGCCAGCACGAGCGGGAGGGCGCCGAATGAGCAGTTCTTC,CASTSGRAPNEQFF
NA,TRBJ2-2,TRBD2,TRBV6-6,TGTGCCAGCACCTTAGCGGGAGGCAACACCGGGGAGCTGTTTTTT,CASTLAGGNTGELFF
NA,TRBJ1-1,TRBD1,TRBV2,TGTGCCAGCAGTGCCCCGGGACAGGGAACGAACACTGAAGCTTTCTTT,CASSAPGQGTNTEAFF
NA,TRBJ2-5,NA,TRBV11-3,TGTGCCAGCAGCTTAACGGGGTTCGGAGAGACCCAGTACTTC,CASSLTGFGETQYF
NA,TRBJ2-1,NA,TRBV4-3,TGCGCCAGCAGCCCGGGGGACAATGAGCAGTTCTTC,CASSPGDNEQFF
NA,TRBJ2-7,TRBD2,TRBV13,TGTGCCAGCAGCTTAGCTACTAGCGGGAGGTCCTACGAGCAGTACTTC,CASSLATSGRSYEQYF
once,TRBJ2-7,TRBD1,TRBV7-2,TGTGCCAGCAGCCCGCCGGGACAGAGAGTCGAGCAGTACTTC,CASSPPGQRVEQYF
NA,TRBJ2-2,NA,TRBV18,TGTGCCAGCTCACCACTACGGGGTGCGAACACCGGGGAGCTGTTTTTT,CASSPLRGANTGELFF
NA,TRBJ1-3,TRBD1,TRBV10-3,TGTGCCATTCAAAGAGACAGGGAGATTAGGAACACCATATATTTT,CAIQRDREIRNTIYF
once,TRBJ2-1,TRBD1,TRBV27,TGTGCCAGCAGTCCCCAAATCGGACAGGGGGGGAATGAGCAGTTCTTC,CASSPQIGQGGNEQFF
NA,TRBJ2-1,NA,TRBV18,TGTGCCAGCTCATCGCTAGCGAGGTACAATGAGCAGTTCTTC,CASSSLARYNEQFF
NA,TRBJ1-2,NA,TRBV30,TGTGCCTGGAGTGTACAGGGCACTAACTATGGCTACACCTTC,CAWSVQGTNYGYTF
once,TRBJ2-3,NA,TRBV11-2,TGTGCCAGCAGCTCTCTCTTGGGCTCAGATACGCAGTATTTT,CASSSLLGSDTQYF
NA,TRBJ1-2,NA,TRBV6-6,TGTGCCAGCAGTTACCAGGGGCAGTATGGCTACACCTTC,CASSYQGQYGYTF
NA,TRBJ1-2,TRBD1,TRBV6-1,TGTGCCAGCAGTGCATTCCAGGACAGGGCTAACTATGGCTACACCTTC,CASSAFQDRANYGYTF
NA,TRBJ1-3,NA,TRBV18,TGTGCCAGCTCACCATTTCAGATCTCTGGAAACACCATATATTTT,CASSPFQISGNTIYF
NA,TRBJ2-5,NA,TRBV5-8,TGTGCCAGCAGCCGAGGAGGGAACCAGGGAGAGACCCAGTACTTC,CASSRGGNQGETQYF
once,TRBJ2-3,NA,TRBV30,TGTGCCTGGAGTCCCGGGAGGGGGCACACAGATACGCAGTATTTT,CAWSPGRGHTDTQYF
NA,TRBJ1-3,NA,TRBV14,TGTGCCAGCAGCCAAGATCCGAGCTCTGGAAACACCATATATTTT,CASSQDPSSGNTIYF